The clone carrying this T cell receptor beta chain appeared a few times. The record originates from a study of blood T cell repertoires in COVID-19. Overall study: Donors in the United States, Italy and Spain gave samples during acute or convalescent COVID-19.

In the authors' workflow: Quantification of nucleated cells was approximated via reference gene primer amplification. The data were produced by immunoSEQ multiplex PCR, yet TCRdb's version contains in-frame clones alone and is incomplete. Clone size and V and J calls were adopted from that table, with D and trimming inferred from the DNA. This repertoire shows approximately 250,000 clones, more than 75% found once; its top ten account for about 0.93%. The V and J ends lost 6 bases and 2 bases respectively, with 5 bases between them. Germline V gives CDR1 SQVTM, CDR2 ANQGSEA. CDR3 length: 10 amino acids.

The TCR originated in a man aged 35 to 55 with acute or convalescent COVID-19. The chain employs TRBV29-1 and TRBJ2-7; TRBD1 might be the D (5 bases). Sequencing was done on a sample of peripheral blood. The CDR3 DNA follows: TGCAGCGTGGACACCTACGAGCAGTACTTC. This translates into CSVDTYEQYF.